The 9 T cell receptor beta chains in this list originate from one sample, sequenced in a study of early T cells in non-severe SARS-CoV-2 infection. Using its own MiXCR run on the 5' RACE reads, TCRdb lists one record per CDR3 protein. The repertoire holds 30,000 to 40,000 distinct CDR3 sequences, with about 6% as singletons. Sequenced material: whole blood. The receptors derive from an adult who was a healthcare worker with PCR-confirmed SARS-CoV-2 infection or an uninfected control (not recorded which).

This sequence joins TRBV2 and TRBJ2-2; D gene ambiguous. The CDR3 extends over 14 amino acids. Germline CDR1 reads SNHLY; CDR2 reads FYNNEI. Trimming shortened V by 2 bases and J by 5 bases, and 9 bases separated the two germline ends. The CDR3 protein is CASSEFPVTGELFF. Written as DNA, the CDR3 is TGTGCCAGCAGTGAATTCCCAGTTACCGGGGAGCTGTTTTTT. The full variable domain, rest sourced from reference TRBV2 and TRBJ2-2, is EPEVTQTPSHQVTQMGQEVILRCVPISNHLYFYWYRQILGQKVEFLVSFYNNEISEKSEIFDDQFSVERPDGSNFTLKIRSTKLEDSAMYFCASSEFPVTGELFFGEGSRLTVL.

In this sample, this clonotype is medium-sized. The chain combines TRBV6-5 with TRBJ2-7; D perhaps matches TRBD1 (5 bases). V lost 2 bases and J 3 bases, leaving 8 bases between the germline ends. There are 13 residues in the CDR3. CDR1 is MNHEY, CDR2 SVGAGI, per germline. CDR3 nucleotides: TGTGCCAGCAGTTACGACAGCAGCTACGAGCAGTACTTC. This codes for CASSYDSSYEQYF.

For this clonotype: Being one base from a much bigger clone, this may be a read error. The chain has TRBV6-5 and TRBJ1-1, with TRBD1 matching 10 bases. The CDR3 is 13 residues long. Germline CDR1 reads MNHEY; CDR2 reads SVGAGI. CDR3 in amino acids: CASRRTGGTVAFF. CDR3 DNA sequence: TGTGCCAGCAGACGGACAGGGGGAACTGTAGCTTTCTTT.

This clonotype was seen ten or more times. The chain combines TRBV7-9 with TRBJ1-2; no clear D. The CDR3 loop spans 12 amino acids. V lost 5 bases and J lost 3, with 7 bases in between. The germline CDR1 and CDR2 sequences are SEHNR and FQNEAQ (reference sequence). The CDR3 loop reads CASSHEDYGYTF. CDR3 sequence (DNA): TGTGCCAGCAGCCACGAGGACTATGGCTACACCTTC. The entire variable domain, with the rest obtained from reference TRBV7-9 and TRBJ1-2, is as follows: DTGVSQNPRHKITKRGQNVTFRCDPISEHNRLYWYRQTLGQGPEFLTYFQNEAQLEKSRLLSDRFSAERPKGSFSTLEIQRTEQGDSAMYLCASSHEDYGYTFGSGTRLTVV.

This clonotype occurred many times. This rearrangement joins TRBV20-1 to TRBJ2-2; unclear D gene. This CDR3 is 11 amino acids long. V was clipped by 4 bases and J by 6 bases, with 6 bases between them. Germline V gene lookup returns CDR1 DFQATT and CDR2 SNEGSKA (reference sequence). The CDR3 loop is CSAMISGELFF. The CDR3 nucleotides are TGCAGTGCTATGATCTCCGGGGAGCTGTTTTTT.

This clonotype appeared many times. The chain joins TRBV28 to TRBJ2-3, with 12 nucleotides matching TRBD2. CDR1 and CDR2 from the germline V gene are MDHEN and SYDVKM. V was clipped by 7 bases and J by 2 bases; unmatched bases: 7. The CDR3 is 16 residues long. In DNA form, the CDR3 reads TGTGCCAGCACTTTGACTAGCGGGGGTCTCACAGATACGCAGTATTTT. Amino acids: CASTLTSGGLTDTQYF.

Judged by abundance, this clonotype is medium-sized. The V gene is TRBV12-3 or TRBV12-4, the J gene TRBJ1-6; no definite D call. The CDR3 is made up of 13 amino acids. The V and J ends lost 1 base and 11 bases respectively, with 9 bases between them. CDR3 DNA: TGTGCCAGCAGTTTAGTAATAGGGACACCCCTCCACTTT. This encodes CASSLVIGTPLHF.

This clonotype was observed at least ten times. This sequence joins TRBV10-1 and TRBJ2-3, with D perhaps matching TRBD2 (5 bases). The CDR3 runs 14 residues. Trimming left V 4 bases short and J 2 bases short, with 10 bases between. The germline V gene has CDR1 WNHNN and CDR2 SYGVQD (reference sequence). CDR3 DNA: TGCGCCAGCAGTGTAACGGGATCCACAGATACGCAGTATTTT. Protein sequence: CASSVTGSTDTQYF.

This clonotype was counted many times. V is TRBV4-1 and J is TRBJ2-2, with D possibly being TRBD1 (6 bases). The CDR3 consists of 14 residues. Germline values: CDR1 MGHRA, CDR2 YSYEKL. The V and J ends lost 4 bases and 4 bases respectively, with 10 bases between them. CDR3 coding DNA: TGCGCCAGCAGCCCTTTGGGGGCCACCGGGGAGCTGTTTTTT. Residues: CASSPLGATGELFF.